Shown below are 32 T cell receptor beta chains from a single sample sequenced in a study of regulatory T cells in long-lasting Graves disease. Time point given: newly diagnosed GD, antithyroid drugs for less than 3 months. PBMC-derived RNA was used for the TCR library. CDR3 regions were amplified by Arm-PCR using iRepertoire HTBI primers to build TCR beta libraries. Each CDR3 protein is one row after TCRdb ran MiXCR on the multiplex PCR reads. The sample holds about 440,000 distinct CDR3 sequences, around 14% seen once. The sample was also linked to a second study, of T cells in Graves' hyperthyroidism and ophthalmopathy.

Sequencing was performed on peripheral blood mononuclear cells (PBMCs), taken at new diagnosis, from a patient treated with antithyroid drugs. All receptors derive from a woman in her twenties or thirties with Graves disease.

Ten or more counts support this clonotype. The chain uses TRBV28 and TRBJ2-5; the D gene is possibly TRBD2 (5 bases). Germline CDR1 and CDR2: MDHEN and SYDVKM. With 1 base removed from V and 5 bases from J, the gap between germline ends came to 11 bases. CDR3 length equals 14 residues. The DNA for the CDR3 is TGTGCCAGCAGTTTATATGGGGAGTTCGAGACCCAGTACTTC. Translating it yields CASSLYGEFETQYF.

A remark on this clonotype: A read error may be the cause here, since a much bigger clone is one base away. CDR3 coding DNA: TGTGCCAGCAACGCCGCAGGGGGGACCTACGATGAGCAGTTCTTC. Translated: CASNAAGGTYDEQFF. This chain uses TRBV12-3 or TRBV12-4 with TRBJ2-1, with D perhaps TRBD1 (7 bases). CDR3 length: 15 residues.

In this sample, this clonotype turned up a few times. With a much larger clone just one base away, this may be a read error. This rearrangement joins TRBV3-1 to TRBJ2-1; D not resolved. The CDR3 runs to 16 residues. The germline CDR1 and CDR2 sequences are LGHDT and YNNKEL (reference sequence). V shed 1 base and J shed 1 base, with 11 bases lying between them. CDR3 sequence reads: CASSQARQASYNEQFF. CDR3 DNA: TGTGCCAGCAGCCAAGCGCGGCAAGCGTCCTACAATGAGCAGTTCTTC.

This clonotype showed up many times. This chain connects TRBV2 to TRBJ1-5; D remains unclear. This CDR3 spans 12 amino acids. Germline V gene data show CDR1 as SNHLY and CDR2 as FYNNEI. Trimming left V 4 bases short and J 5 bases short, with 6 bases between. CDR3 in amino acids: CASSGYDQPQHF. The CDR3 nucleotides read TGTGCCAGCAGTGGATATGATCAGCCCCAGCATTTT.

The chain links TRBV18 to TRBJ1-1; perhaps TRBD1 as D (5 bases). The germline V and J ends were trimmed by 3 bases and 10 bases, with 15 bases remaining between them. Germline CDR1 and CDR2: KGHSH and LQKENI. This CDR3 contains 13 residues. For the CDR3, the DNA is TGTGCCAGCTCACCTTCCGACAGCCGGGGAGCTTTCTTT. This gives the protein CASSPSDSRGAFF.

This chain connects TRBV29-1 to TRBJ1-5; 9 bases align to TRBD1. The CDR3 sequence is 14 residues long. The trim removed 5 bases at V and 3 bases at J, leaving 5 bases unmatched. Germline V gene data show CDR1 as SQVTM and CDR2 as ANQGSEA. This CDR3 is CSVMGQGINQPQHF. DNA of the CDR3: TGCAGCGTTATGGGACAGGGTATCAATCAGCCCCAGCATTTT.

There are many counts of this clonotype. The chain couples TRBV20-1 to TRBJ2-3, with 9 nucleotides matching TRBD2. V was pared by 0 bases and J by 3 bases, with 7 bases of the junction left unmatched. The germline V gene encodes CDR1 DFQATT and CDR2 SNEGSKA (reference sequence). The CDR3 runs 16 residues. CDR3 region: CSARDLLAGETDTQYF. The CDR3 DNA reads TGCAGTGCTAGAGATCTGTTAGCGGGAGAAACAGATACGCAGTATTTT.

This clonotype was seen repeatedly, ten times or more. The gene calls are TRBV29-1 and TRBJ2-2; a possible D gene is TRBD1 (8 bases). Trimming took off 6 bases at V and 6 bases at J, with 14 bases between the two ends. The V gene's germline CDR1 is SQVTM and CDR2 ANQGSEA. CDR3 size: 13 residues. The CDR3 region is CSVRTGRAGELFF. DNA for the CDR3: TGCAGCGTGCGGACAGGGAGGGCCGGGGAGCTGTTTTTT.

This clonotype was picked up a small number of times. V gene TRBV20-1 combines with J gene TRBJ2-1; TRBD2 matches at 7 bases. The CDR3 sequence is 17 residues long. J was trimmed by 3 bases and V by 0 bases; bases with no gene match: 11. CDR1 and CDR2 (germline): DFQATT, SNEGSKA (reference sequence). The CDR3, as DNA: TGCAGTGCTAGAGATAACGGCGGCGGGAGTCTCTACAATGAGCAGTTCTTC. It specifies CSARDNGGGSLYNEQFF.

This clonotype has at least ten counts. V and J are TRBV18 and TRBJ2-4; 7 positions agree with TRBD1. Looked up from germline, CDR1 is KGHSH and CDR2 is LQKENI. J lost 8 bases, V lost 3 bases, and 10 bases had no gene match. There are 15 residues in the CDR3. The DNA for the CDR3 is TGTGCCAGCTCACCGTCGATGGACAGGCTACACATTCAGTACTTC. The encoded protein is CASSPSMDRLHIQYF.

This clonotype was seen once. With only one base between it and a far larger clone, this is likely a read error. The rearrangement links TRBV12-3 or TRBV12-4 to TRBJ2-1; perhaps TRBD2 as D (6 bases). CDR3 size: 15 residues. Written as DNA, the CDR3 is TGTGCCAGCAGCCTCGGGGGTATGGCTGTGGATGAACAGTTCTTC. Protein product: CASSLGGMAVDEQFF.

This clonotype was detected many times. The V and J genes are TRBV19 and TRBJ2-1; D might be TRBD2 (5 bases). The germline V gene encodes CDR1 LNHDA and CDR2 SQIVND (reference sequence). The CDR3 runs 15 residues. Trimming took 8 bases from V and 0 from J, leaving 14 bases between them. The CDR3 sequence: CASRDIFSSYNEQFF. CDR3 nucleotides: TGTGCCAGTCGGGATATATTCAGCTCCTACAATGAGCAGTTCTTC.

The J gene is TRBJ1-2, the V gene TRBV7-2; D is possibly TRBD1 (6 bases). The CDR3 runs 15 residues. Germline V gives CDR1 SGHTA, CDR2 FQGNSA. Trimming removed 2 bases from V and 4 bases from J, with 14 bases in between. CDR3 residues: CASSLYVDSSYGYTF. In DNA form, the CDR3 reads TGTGCCAGCAGCTTATATGTGGACAGCAGCTATGGCTACACCTTC.

The chain joins TRBV5-6 to TRBJ1-2; the match to TRBD1 covers 8 bases. The V gene end was trimmed by 4 bases and the J gene end by 8 bases; junction bases not matched to a gene: 4. Germline loops: CDR1 SGHDT, CDR2 YYEEEE. This CDR3 has 12 amino acids. The CDR3 sequence is CASSLTGEGYTF. In nucleotides, the CDR3 is TGTGCCAGCAGCCTGACAGGGGAGGGCTACACCTTC. The variable domain in full, with the rest retrieved from reference TRBV5-6 and TRBJ1-2, is DAGVTQSPTHLIKTRGQQVTLRCSPKSGHDTVSWYQQALGQGPQFIFQYYEEEERQRGNFPDRFSGHQFPNYSSELNVNALLLGDSALYLCASSLTGEGYTFGSGTRLTVV.

Concerning this clonotype: A much bigger clone sits one base away, suggesting this may be a read error. This chain joins TRBV28 and TRBJ2-1; D tentatively fits TRBD1 or TRBD2 (5 bases each). Germline V lookup: CDR1 MDHEN, CDR2 SYDVKM. V shed 3 bases and J shed 11 bases, with 14 bases lying between them. CDR3 length: 13 residues. The CDR3 coding sequence is TGTGCCAGCAGTTTCTACGGGACCGCCCAGCAGTTCTTC. Protein sequence: CASSFYGTAQQFF.

Concerning this clonotype itself: A much larger clone differs by one base, so this may be a read error. V gene TRBV9 combines with J gene TRBJ2-1, with 8 bases aligning to TRBD2. J lost 0 bases, V lost 3 bases, and 2 bases had no gene match. Germline CDR1 reads SGDLS; CDR2 reads YYNGEE. This CDR3 has 15 amino acids. CDR3 region: CASSGLASSYNEQFF. CDR3 in DNA: TGTGCCAGCAGCGGACTAGCGAGCTCCTACAATGAGCAGTTCTTC.

Details on this clonotype: Just one base apart from a much larger clone, this may be a read error. The chain recombines TRBV13 with TRBJ1-1; the D gene is possibly TRBD1 (5 bases). The CDR3 has 11 residues. Germline V gene lookup returns CDR1 PRHDT and CDR2 FYEKMQ (reference sequence). DNA of the CDR3: TGTGTCAGCAGCTTACTCCCACAGGTGGGCTTT. Protein product: CVSSLLPQVGF.

This clonotype has at least ten counts. The J gene is TRBJ1-1, the V gene TRBV5-1; possible D gene TRBD1, 5 bases. CDR1 and CDR2 (germline): SGHRS, YFSETQ. The CDR3 sequence is 13 residues long. V was pared by 4 bases and J by 4 bases, with 11 bases between. CDR3 sequence (DNA): TGCGCCAGCAGCAGCCAGGGTGGCACTGAAGCTTTCTTT. It specifies CASSSQGGTEAFF.

V is TRBV30 and J is TRBJ1-3, with 8 bases matching TRBD1. CDR3 length: 14 amino acids. V dropped 3 bases and J dropped 4; count of bases not matched to a gene: 5. Germline CDR1 is GTSNPN and CDR2 is SVGIG (reference sequence). The CDR3 sequence: CAWRLTGAGNTIYF. CDR3 sequence (DNA): TGTGCCTGGAGATTGACAGGGGCAGGAAACACCATATATTTT.

This clonotype was seen only once. The genes are TRBV12-3 or TRBV12-4 and TRBJ2-1; tentative D call: TRBD2 (6 bases). There are 11 residues in the CDR3. V shed 3 bases and J shed 12 bases, with 9 bases lying between them. CDR3 in DNA: TGTGCCAGCAGTTTTGGAGGGTGGCAGTTCTTC. Its protein is CASSFGGWQFF.

A few counts support this clonotype. The V gene is TRBV20-1, the J gene TRBJ2-5, with a weak D call TRBD2 (7 bases). V was trimmed by 1 base and J by 7 bases, leaving 13 bases between them. The germline gives CDR1 DFQATT, CDR2 SNEGSKA (reference sequence). The CDR3 consists of 13 residues. CDR3 in amino acids: CSARGQRGGTQYF. The DNA for the CDR3 is TGCAGTGCTAGAGGGCAGAGGGGGGGGACCCAGTACTTC.

The chain recombines TRBV27 with TRBJ2-7; D perhaps matches TRBD2 (7 bases). CDR3 length equals 15 residues. The germline V gene encodes CDR1 MNHEY and CDR2 SMNVEV (reference sequence). Trimming removed 3 bases at V and 0 bases at J, with 12 bases between. Here the CDR3 reads CASSFGGGGSYEQYF. The CDR3 DNA reads as TGTGCCAGCAGTTTTGGGGGAGGGGGCTCCTACGAGCAGTACTTC.

This clonotype has ten or more counts. The J gene is TRBJ2-3, the V gene TRBV20-1; tentative D call: TRBD2 (5 bases). The V gene's germline CDR1 is DFQATT and CDR2 SNEGSKA (reference sequence). The V and J ends lost 0 bases and 6 bases respectively, with 10 bases between them. The CDR3 has 13 amino acids. For the CDR3, the DNA is TGCAGTGCTAGAGATTGGGAGTCCGATACGCAGTATTTT. It is translated as CSARDWESDTQYF.

This clonotype was counted only a few times. This chain uses TRBV5-1 with TRBJ2-3, with TRBD2 matching 8 bases. V was clipped by 2 bases and J by 3 bases; unmatched bases: 11. CDR3 length: 17 residues. The germline V gene encodes CDR1 SGHRS and CDR2 YFSETQ. The CDR3 DNA reads as TGCGCCAGCAGCTTTACCGAAGCGGGAGAAAGAACAGATACGCAGTATTTT. Translated, it gives CASSFTEAGERTDTQYF.

Points on this clonotype: A read error may explain this, as a much larger clone is one base away. The chain is built from TRBV2 and TRBJ2-2; 8 bases are a match to TRBD1. This CDR3 spans 14 amino acids. The germline V gene has CDR1 SNHLY and CDR2 FYNNEI. The CDR3 nucleotides are TGTGCCAGCAGTTCGAGCAGGGGGCCCGGGGAGCTGCTTTTT. It translates to CASSSSRGPGELLF.

A few counts support this clonotype. The V call is TRBV2, the J call TRBJ2-2, with D possibly matching TRBD2 (5 bases). V lost 6 bases to trimming and J lost 3 bases, with 17 bases between them. Germline lookup yields CDR1 SNHLY and CDR2 FYNNEI. There are 16 residues in the CDR3. CDR3 in DNA: TGTGCCAGCAGGCCCCACTCCGGACTTCACACCGGGGAGCTGTTTTTT. Its translation: CASRPHSGLHTGELFF. The full variable domain, with the rest looked up from reference TRBV2 and TRBJ2-2, is EPEVTQTPSHQVTQMGQEVILRCVPISNHLYFYWYRQILGQKVEFLVSFYNNEISEKSEIFDDQFSVERPDGSNFTLKIRSTKLEDSAMYFCASRPHSGLHTGELFFGEGSRLTVL.

This clonotype was seen a few times. The chain recombines TRBV19 with TRBJ2-5; 9 bases are shared with TRBD2. This CDR3 is built from 16 residues. CDR1 is LNHDA and CDR2 is SQIVND in the germline V gene (reference sequence). Unmatched junction bases numbered 4, after V lost 0 bases and J lost 2 bases. The CDR3 DNA reads TGTGCCAGTAGTATAGAGGCGGGAGGGATACAAGAGACCCAGTACTTC. It specifies CASSIEAGGIQETQYF.

V is TRBV24-1 and J is TRBJ2-5; D perhaps matches TRBD1 (6 bases). Between the trimmed V and J ends, which lost 4 bases and 5 bases, there was a span of 16 bases. Looked up from germline, CDR1 is KGHDR and CDR2 is SFDVKD. The CDR3 length is 15 residues. CDR3 in DNA: TGTGCCACCAGTGAGTCCAGGGGCGCAGGGGAGACCCAGTACTTC. This sequence encodes CATSESRGAGETQYF.

This clonotype was seen a handful of times. V usage is TRBV10-3 and J usage is TRBJ2-1; the D gene is possibly TRBD2 (5 bases). Trimming removed 4 bases at V and 9 bases at J, with 10 bases between. This CDR3 region has 12 residues. Germline V gene lookup returns CDR1 ENHRY and CDR2 SYGVKD. The CDR3: CAISGERAEQFF. The CDR3 nucleotides read TGTGCCATCAGTGGCGAGAGGGCTGAGCAGTTCTTC.

This clonotype was found many times. The chain links TRBV2 to TRBJ2-2; D ambiguous. V was clipped by 4 bases and J by 7 bases, with 4 bases between them. Germline V CDR1 and CDR2: SNHLY, FYNNEI. This CDR3 comprises 11 residues. The CDR3 spells CASSVHGELFF. The CDR3 nucleotides read TGTGCCAGCAGTGTCCACGGGGAGCTGTTTTTT.

This chain uses TRBV6-1 with TRBJ2-1; D gene ambiguous. The CDR3 has 14 amino acids. In germline, CDR1 is MNHNS, CDR2 SASEGT. Between the trimmed V and J ends, which lost 2 bases and 14 bases, there was a span of 19 bases. The CDR3 region has the DNA TGTGCCAGCAGTGAAATGCAGGTGCGCGCGACGAAGTTCTTC. Residues: CASSEMQVRATKFF.

This clonotype was picked up one time. The rearrangement joins TRBV20-1 to TRBJ2-3; 7 nucleotides match TRBD1. Germline-derived CDR1 and CDR2 are DFQATT and SNEGSKA (reference sequence). J gave up 5 bases and V 4 bases, and 3 bases lay outside the gene matches. This CDR3 contains 12 residues. CDR3 residues: CSATTGVDTQYF. The CDR3 DNA reads as TGCAGTGCTACAACAGGGGTAGATACGCAGTATTTT.